This entry features one T cell receptor (beta chain) sequence. This sample was included in a study of CD8+CD57+ T cells in acquired aplastic anemia. According to the study, genomic DNA was the template for TCR beta VDJ and CDR3 profiling. TCRdb called the reads again in MiXCR, with one record for every CDR3 protein. The table lists under 200,000 distinct CDR3 sequences, just under 45% of them singletons. Trimming took 5 bases from V and 5 from J, leaving 16 bases between them. Germline CDR1 SGHVS, CDR2 FNYEAQ. The CDR3 sequence is 14 residues long. The clonotype originates from a human donor in good health. The specimen sequenced was sorted CD4+, CD8+, or CD8+CD57+ T cells (not recorded which) from PBMCs. This chain joins TRBV7-6 and TRBJ2-7, with D perhaps matching TRBD2 (6 bases). CDR3 nucleotide sequence: TGTGCCAGCAGCCCCGGGACTTTCCAAAACGAGCAGTACTTC. This translates into CASSPGTFQNEQYF.